This T cell receptor (beta chain) originates from a study of cytomegalovirus exposure and HLA in healthy donors. The PCR was carried out with 60 Vbeta primers and 13 Jbeta primers. Generated by immunoSEQ multiplex PCR, the TCRdb table keeps only in-frame clones and is missing some. The repertoire holds almost 95,000 clones, approximately 70% seen once, with 2.7% in the top ten. In germline, CDR1 is LNHDA, CDR2 SQIVND (reference sequence). This CDR3 has 15 residues. V lost 5 bases, J lost 5 bases, and 11 bases stayed unmatched. Sequencing used PBMCs. This receptor was identified in a man aged 50-60 years in good health and CMV-seronegative. V usage is TRBV19 and J usage is TRBJ2-5; 7 positions match TRBD1. The CDR3 reads CASSQFRGIRETQYF. The CDR3 region has the DNA TGTGCCAGTAGTCAATTCAGGGGGATTCGTGAGACCCAGTACTTC.